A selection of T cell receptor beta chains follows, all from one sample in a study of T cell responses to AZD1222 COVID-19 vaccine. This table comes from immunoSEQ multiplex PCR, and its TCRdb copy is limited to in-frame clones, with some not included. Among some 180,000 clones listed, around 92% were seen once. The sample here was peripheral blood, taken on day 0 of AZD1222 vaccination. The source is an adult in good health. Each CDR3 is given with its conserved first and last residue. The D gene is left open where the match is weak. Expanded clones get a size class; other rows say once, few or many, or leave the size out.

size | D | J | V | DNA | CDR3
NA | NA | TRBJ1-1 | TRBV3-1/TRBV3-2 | TGTGCCAGCAGCTACACAATGGGGGGTAACACTGAAGCTTTCTTT | CASSYTMGGNTEAFF
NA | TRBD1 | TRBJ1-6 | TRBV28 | TGTGCCAGCAGTGGACAGGGGGCAGGTTCACCCCTCCACTTT | CASSGQGAGSPLHF
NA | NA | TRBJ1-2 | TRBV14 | TGTGCCAGCAGCCTAAAAGGCTATGGCTACACCTTC | CASSLKGYGYTF
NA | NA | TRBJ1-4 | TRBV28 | TGTGCCAGCAGTTTAAGGGAGAGGGGTGAAAAACTGTTTTTT | CASSLRERGEKLFF
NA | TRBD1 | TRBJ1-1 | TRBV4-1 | TGCGCCAGCAGCCAATTCGGACAGGGGGTATTAGTTGCTTTCTTT | CASSQFGQGVLVAFF
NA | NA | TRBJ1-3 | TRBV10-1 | TGCGCCAGCCCCAGGGGAGGAAACACCATATATTTT | CASPRGGNTIYF
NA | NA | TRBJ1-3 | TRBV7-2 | TGTGCCAGCAGCTTAATGGGAGGAGGAAACACCATATATTTT | CASSLMGGGNTIYF
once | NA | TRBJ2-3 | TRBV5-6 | TGTGCCAGCAGCTTGGCCAGTCGAGATACGCAGTATTTT | CASSLASRDTQYF
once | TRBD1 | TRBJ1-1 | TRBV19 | TGTGCCAGTAGTATGAGACAGGGGGCGGGTTTGAACACTGAAGCTTTCTTT | CASSMRQGAGLNTEAFF
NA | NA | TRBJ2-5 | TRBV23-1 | TGCGCCAGCAGTCAATCGAGAGAGGGAGGCCCAGAGACCCAGTACTTC | CASSQSREGGPETQYF
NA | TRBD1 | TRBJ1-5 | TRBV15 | TGTGCCACCAGCAGAGATCAGGGACAGGGGATTCGGGGTCAGCCCCAGCATTTT | CATSRDQGQGIRGQPQHF
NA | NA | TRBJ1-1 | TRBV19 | TGTGCCAGTAGTATAAGTCGGGGCCAGGGAATAATGAACACTGAAGCTTTCTTT | CASSISRGQGIMNTEAFF
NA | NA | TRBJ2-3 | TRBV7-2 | TGTGCCAGCAGCTTAGTGTCTGTAGGCACAGATACGCAGTATTTT | CASSLVSVGTDTQYF
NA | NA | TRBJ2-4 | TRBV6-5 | TGTGCCAGCACAGCCGCCCAGGGGCGGTTGGACATTCAGTACTTC | CASTAAQGRLDIQYF
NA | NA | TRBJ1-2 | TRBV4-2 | TGTGCCAGCAGCCAAGCAGGAGGGGATGGCTACACCTTC | CASSQAGGDGYTF
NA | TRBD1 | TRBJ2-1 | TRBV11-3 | TGTGCCAGCAGCCTGACAGGGTTCCCCTACAATGAGCAGTTCTTC | CASSLTGFPYNEQFF
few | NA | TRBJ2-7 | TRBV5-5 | TGTGCCAGCAGCTTGGGTTATTACGAGCAGTACTTC | CASSLGYYEQYF
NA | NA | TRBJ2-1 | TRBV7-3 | TGTGCCAGCAGCCCCGGGACCTACAATGAGCAGTTCTTC | CASSPGTYNEQFF
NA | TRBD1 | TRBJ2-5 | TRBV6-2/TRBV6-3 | TGTGCCAGCAGTGACAGGGGCCCGGGGACCCAGTACTTC | CASSDRGPGTQYF
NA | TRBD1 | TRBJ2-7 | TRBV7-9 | TGTGCCAGCAGAACGGACAGGGATCACGAGCAGTACTTC | CASRTDRDHEQYF
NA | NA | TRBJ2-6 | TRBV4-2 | TGTGCCAGCAGCCAAGGCGCAGGCCTCTCTGGGGCCAACGTCCTGACTTTC | CASSQGAGLSGANVLTF
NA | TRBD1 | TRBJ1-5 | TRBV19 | TGTGCCAGTAGTGACAGGGCGTCAAATCAGCCCCAGCATTTT | CASSDRASNQPQHF
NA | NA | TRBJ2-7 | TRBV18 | TGTGCCAGCTCACCATCACCTGGGAGCTCCTACGAGCAGTACTTC | CASSPSPGSSYEQYF
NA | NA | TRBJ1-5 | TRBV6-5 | TGTGCCAGCAGTTTTGAGAGCAATCAGCCCCAGCATTTT | CASSFESNQPQHF
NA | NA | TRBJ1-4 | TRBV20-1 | TGCAGTGCTAGAGTGGGTGAAAAACTGTTTTTT | CSARVGEKLFF
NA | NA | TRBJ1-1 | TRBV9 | TGTGCCAGCAGCGTAGACAGGCACAACCAAGCTTTCTTT | CASSVDRHNQAFF
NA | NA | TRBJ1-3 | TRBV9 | TGTGCCAGCAGCCTCACGGGCGCATTTGGAAACACCATATATTTT | CASSLTGAFGNTIYF
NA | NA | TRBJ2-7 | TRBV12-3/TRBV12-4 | TGTGCCAGCAGTTTAGGAGGTGAGCAGTACTTC | CASSLGGEQYF